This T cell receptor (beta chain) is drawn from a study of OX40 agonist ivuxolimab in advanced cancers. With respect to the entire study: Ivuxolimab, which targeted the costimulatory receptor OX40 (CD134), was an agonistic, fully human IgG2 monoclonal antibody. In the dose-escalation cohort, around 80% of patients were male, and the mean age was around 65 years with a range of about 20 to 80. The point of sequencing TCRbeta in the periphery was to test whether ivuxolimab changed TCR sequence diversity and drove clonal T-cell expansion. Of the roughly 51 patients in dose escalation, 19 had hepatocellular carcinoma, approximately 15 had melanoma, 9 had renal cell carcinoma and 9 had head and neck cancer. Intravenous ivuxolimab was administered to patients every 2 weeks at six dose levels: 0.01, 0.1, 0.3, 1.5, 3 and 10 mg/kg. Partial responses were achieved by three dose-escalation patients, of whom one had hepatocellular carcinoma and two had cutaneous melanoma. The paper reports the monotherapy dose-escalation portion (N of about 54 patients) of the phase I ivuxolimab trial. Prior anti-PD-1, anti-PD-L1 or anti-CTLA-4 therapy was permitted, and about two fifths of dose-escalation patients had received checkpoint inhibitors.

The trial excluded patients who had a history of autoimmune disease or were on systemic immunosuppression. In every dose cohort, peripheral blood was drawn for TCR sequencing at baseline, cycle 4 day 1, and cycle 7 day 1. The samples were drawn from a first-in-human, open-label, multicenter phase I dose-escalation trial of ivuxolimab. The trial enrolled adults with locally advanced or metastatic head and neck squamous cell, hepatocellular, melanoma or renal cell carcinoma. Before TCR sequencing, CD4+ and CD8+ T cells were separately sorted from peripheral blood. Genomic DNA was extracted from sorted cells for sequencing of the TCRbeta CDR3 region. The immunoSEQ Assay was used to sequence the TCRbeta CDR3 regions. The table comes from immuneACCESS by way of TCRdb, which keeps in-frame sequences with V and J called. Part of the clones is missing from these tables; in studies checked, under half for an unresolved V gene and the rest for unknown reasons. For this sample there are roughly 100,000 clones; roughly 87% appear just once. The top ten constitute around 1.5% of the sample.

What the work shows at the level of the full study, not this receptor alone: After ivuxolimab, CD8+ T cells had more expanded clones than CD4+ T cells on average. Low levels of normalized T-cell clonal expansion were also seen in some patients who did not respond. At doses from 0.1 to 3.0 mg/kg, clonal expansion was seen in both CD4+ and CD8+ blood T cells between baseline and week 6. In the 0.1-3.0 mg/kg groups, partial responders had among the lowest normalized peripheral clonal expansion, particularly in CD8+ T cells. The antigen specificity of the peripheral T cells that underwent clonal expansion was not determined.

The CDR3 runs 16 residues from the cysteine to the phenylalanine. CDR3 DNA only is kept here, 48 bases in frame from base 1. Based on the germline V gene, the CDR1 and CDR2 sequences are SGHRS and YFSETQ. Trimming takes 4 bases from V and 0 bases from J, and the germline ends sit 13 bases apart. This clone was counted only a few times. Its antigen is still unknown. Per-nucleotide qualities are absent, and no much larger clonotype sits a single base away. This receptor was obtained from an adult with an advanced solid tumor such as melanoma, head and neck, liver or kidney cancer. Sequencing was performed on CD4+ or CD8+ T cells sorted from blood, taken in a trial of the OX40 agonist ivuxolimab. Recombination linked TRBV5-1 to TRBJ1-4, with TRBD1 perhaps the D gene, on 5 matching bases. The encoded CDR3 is CASSRRQIATNEKLFF. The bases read TGCGCCAGCAGCAGGAGACAGATTGCAACTAATGAAAAACTGTTTTTT.